A single sample gave rise to the 5 T cell receptor beta chains below, sequenced in a study of blood T cells in healthy people across ages. Primed by a sample-barcoded 5' primer and a J-beta primer mix, a second PCR proceeded for about 7 to 12 cycles. TCRdb fed the 5' RACE reads into MiXCR, producing one record per CDR3 protein. The repertoire holds about 670,000 distinct CDR3 sequences, with about 43% as singletons. Sequenced sample: blood. All receptors derive from a man aged 80 or over in good health.

J is TRBJ1-2 and V is TRBV4-3, with D possibly matching TRBD1 (6 bases). The CDR3 consists of 13 residues. CDR1 and CDR2 (germline): LGHNA, YSLEER. Trimming shortened V by 2 bases and J by 7 bases, and 11 bases separated the two germline ends. CDR3 bases: TGCGCCAGCAGCCAATCAAGGGGGGGTGGCTACACCTTC. Translating gives CASSQSRGGGYTF.

This clonotype was found a few times. The chain uses TRBV7-2 and TRBJ2-7; D might be TRBD2 (6 bases). CDR1 SGHTA and CDR2 FQGNSA come from the germline V gene. The CDR3 consists of 15 residues. Trimming removed 5 bases from V and 4 bases from J, with 18 bases in between. CDR3 sequence: CASSRNGGSGYEQYF. CDR3 DNA sequence: TGTGCCAGCAGCCGTAACGGGGGATCGGGTTACGAGCAGTACTTC.

The rearrangement joins TRBV6-5 to TRBJ2-1; D gene unclear. The J call is uncertain, as TRBJ2-7 better fits the DNA end. The CDR3 runs to 16 residues. Germline CDR1 reads MNHEY; CDR2 reads SVGAGI. CDR3 in DNA: TGTGCCAGCAGTTACTCACCCCATAGCTCCTACAATGAGCAGTACTTC. This gives the protein CASSYSPHSSYNEQYF.

The sample holds one count of this clonotype. This could be a read error, since a much larger clone is one nucleotide away. The V call is TRBV12-3 or TRBV12-4, the J call TRBJ1-5, with TRBD1 matching 9 bases. This CDR3 spans 14 amino acids. CDR3 DNA: TGTGCCGGCAGTTTAACAGGGGGCGGTGGGCCCCAGCATTTT. Its protein product is CAGSLTGGGGPQHF.

The J gene is TRBJ2-5, the V gene TRBV29-1; 9 positions match TRBD2. The germline gives CDR1 SQVTM, CDR2 ANQGSEA. This CDR3 comprises 14 residues. J was trimmed by 1 base and V by 8 bases; bases with no gene match: 8. The CDR3 region has the DNA TGCAGCCTCTTAGCGGGGGCCTTCCAAGAGACCCAGTACTTC. Translating gives CSLLAGAFQETQYF.